This T cell receptor beta chain stems from a study of molecular identifiers for immune sequencing clone quantification. CDR3 size: 15 residues. The J segment lost 3 bases and the V segment lost 0 bases, leaving 0 bases of the junction unmatched. Germline assignment: CDR1 KGHDR and CDR2 SFDVKD. TCRdb ran MiXCR on the PCR reads and lists one entry per CDR3 protein. The sample carries approximately 680,000 distinct CDR3 sequences, about 25% recorded once. This TCR came from a human donor in good health. Some libraries in this study had Jurkat cell RNA spiked in. Material: naive CD8+ T cells from blood, with Jurkat cell RNA spiked in. Regarding subset: FACS-sorted CD8+CD4-CCR7+CD45RA+ naive T cells. This chain connects TRBV24-1 to TRBJ2-1, with 8 bases aligning to TRBD2. CDR3 DNA sequence: TGTGCCACCAGTGATTTGGGGACTAGCTACAATGAGCAGTTCTTC. This codes for CATSDLGTSYNEQFF.